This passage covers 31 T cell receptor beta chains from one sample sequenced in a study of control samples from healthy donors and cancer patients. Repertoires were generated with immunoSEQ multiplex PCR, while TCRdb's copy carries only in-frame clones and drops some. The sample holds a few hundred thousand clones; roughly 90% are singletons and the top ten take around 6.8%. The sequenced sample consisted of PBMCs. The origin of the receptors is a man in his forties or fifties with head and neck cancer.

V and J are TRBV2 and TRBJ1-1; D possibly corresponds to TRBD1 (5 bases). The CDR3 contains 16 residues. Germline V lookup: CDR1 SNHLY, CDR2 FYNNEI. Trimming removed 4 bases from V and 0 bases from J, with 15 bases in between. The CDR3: CASSGVGQRVNTEAFF. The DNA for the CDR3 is TGTGCCAGCAGTGGGGTGGGGCAGCGGGTGAACACTGAAGCTTTCTTT.

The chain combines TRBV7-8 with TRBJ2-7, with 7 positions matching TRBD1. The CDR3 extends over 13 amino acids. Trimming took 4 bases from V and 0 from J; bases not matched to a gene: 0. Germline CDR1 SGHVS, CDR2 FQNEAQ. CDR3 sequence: CASSWDSSYEQYF. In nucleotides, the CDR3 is TGTGCCAGCAGCTGGGACAGCTCCTACGAGCAGTACTTC.

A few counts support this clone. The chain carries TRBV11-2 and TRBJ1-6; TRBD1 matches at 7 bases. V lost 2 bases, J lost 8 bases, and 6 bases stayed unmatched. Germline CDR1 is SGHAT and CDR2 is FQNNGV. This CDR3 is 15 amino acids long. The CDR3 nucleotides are TGTGCCAGCAGCTTAATAGCAGGGGGGTATTCACCCCTCCACTTT. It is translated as CASSLIAGGYSPLHF.

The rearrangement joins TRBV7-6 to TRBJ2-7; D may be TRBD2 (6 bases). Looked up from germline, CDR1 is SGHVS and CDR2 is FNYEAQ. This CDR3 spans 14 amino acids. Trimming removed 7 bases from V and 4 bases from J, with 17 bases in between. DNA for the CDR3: TGTGCCAGCACCGGGGGAGATGGGGGGTACGAGCAGTACTTC. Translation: CASTGGDGGYEQYF.

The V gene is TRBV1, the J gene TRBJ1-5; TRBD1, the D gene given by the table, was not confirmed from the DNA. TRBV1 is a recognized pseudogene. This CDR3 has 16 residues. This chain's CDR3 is CTSSQDGTSCNQPQHF. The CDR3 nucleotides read TGCACCAGCAGCCAAGACGGGACATCATGCAATCAGCCCCAGCATTTT.

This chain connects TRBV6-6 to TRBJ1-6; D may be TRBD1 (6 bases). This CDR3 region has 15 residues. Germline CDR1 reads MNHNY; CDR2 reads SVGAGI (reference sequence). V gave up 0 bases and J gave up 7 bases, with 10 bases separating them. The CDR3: CASSYSGRGNSPLHF. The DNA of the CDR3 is TGTGCCAGCAGTTACTCAGGCAGGGGAAATTCACCCCTCCACTTT.

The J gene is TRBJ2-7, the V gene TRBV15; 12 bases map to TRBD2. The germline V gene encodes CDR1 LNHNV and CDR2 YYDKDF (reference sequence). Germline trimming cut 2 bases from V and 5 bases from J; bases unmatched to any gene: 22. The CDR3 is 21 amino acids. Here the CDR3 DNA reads TGTGCCACCAGCAGATACCTAAGACAGACTAGCGGGGGCCCCCAGAGGCACGAGCAGTACTTC. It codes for CATSRYLRQTSGGPQRHEQYF.

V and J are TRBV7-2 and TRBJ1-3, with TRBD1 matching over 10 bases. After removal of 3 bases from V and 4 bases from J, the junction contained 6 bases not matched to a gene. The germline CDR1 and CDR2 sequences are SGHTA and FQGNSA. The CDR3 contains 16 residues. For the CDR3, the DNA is TGTGCCAGCAGCTTTACCGGGACAGGGGTCGGAAACACCATATATTTT. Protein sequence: CASSFTGTGVGNTIYF.

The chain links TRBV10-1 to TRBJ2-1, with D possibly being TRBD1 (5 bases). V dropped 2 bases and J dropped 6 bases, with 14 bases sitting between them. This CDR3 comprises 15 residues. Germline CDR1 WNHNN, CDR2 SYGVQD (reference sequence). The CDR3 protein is CASSEGTGQGNEQFF. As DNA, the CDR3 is TGCGCCAGCAGTGAGGGAACAGGACAAGGCAATGAGCAGTTCTTC.

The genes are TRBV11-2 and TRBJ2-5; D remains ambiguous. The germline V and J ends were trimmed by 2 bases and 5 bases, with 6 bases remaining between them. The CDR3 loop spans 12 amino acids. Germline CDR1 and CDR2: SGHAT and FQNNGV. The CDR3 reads CASSLYDETQYF. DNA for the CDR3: TGTGCCAGCAGCTTATACGACGAGACCCAGTACTTC.

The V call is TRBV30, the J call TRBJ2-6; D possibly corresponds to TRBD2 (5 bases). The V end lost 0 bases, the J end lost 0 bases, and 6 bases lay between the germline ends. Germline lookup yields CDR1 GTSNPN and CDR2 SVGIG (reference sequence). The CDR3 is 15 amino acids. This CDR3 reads CAWSVRGSGANVLTF. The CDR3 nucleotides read TGTGCCTGGAGTGTACGGGGCTCTGGGGCCAACGTCCTGACTTTC.

The CDR3 sequence: CASRRPEGNSPLHF. The CDR3 nucleotides read TGTGCCAGCAGACGGCCTGAGGGCAATTCACCCCTCCACTTT. The rearrangement links TRBV2 to TRBJ1-6, with no clear D. The CDR3 is made up of 14 amino acids. The V gene's germline CDR1 is SNHLY and CDR2 FYNNEI. The germline V and J ends were trimmed by 6 bases and 7 bases, with 13 bases remaining between them.

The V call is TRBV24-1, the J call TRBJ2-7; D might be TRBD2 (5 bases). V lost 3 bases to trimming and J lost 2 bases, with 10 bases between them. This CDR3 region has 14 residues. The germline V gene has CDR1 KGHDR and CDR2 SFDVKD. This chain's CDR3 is CATSDRRSPYEQYF. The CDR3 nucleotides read TGTGCCACCAGTGATCGGAGGTCACCCTACGAGCAGTACTTC.

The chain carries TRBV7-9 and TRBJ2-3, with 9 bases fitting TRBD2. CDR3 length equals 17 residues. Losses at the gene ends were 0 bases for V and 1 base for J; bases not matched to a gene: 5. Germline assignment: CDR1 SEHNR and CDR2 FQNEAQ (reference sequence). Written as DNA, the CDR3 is TGTGCCAGCAGCTTAGCGCAGACTAGCGGAGGCACAGATACGCAGTATTTT. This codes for CASSLAQTSGGTDTQYF.

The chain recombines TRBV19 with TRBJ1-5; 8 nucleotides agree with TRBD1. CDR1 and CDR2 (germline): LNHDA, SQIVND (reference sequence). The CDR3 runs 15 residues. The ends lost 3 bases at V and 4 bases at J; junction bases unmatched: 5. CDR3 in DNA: TGTGCCAGTAGTATTAAGGACAGGGCAAATCAGCCCCAGCATTTT. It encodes CASSIKDRANQPQHF.

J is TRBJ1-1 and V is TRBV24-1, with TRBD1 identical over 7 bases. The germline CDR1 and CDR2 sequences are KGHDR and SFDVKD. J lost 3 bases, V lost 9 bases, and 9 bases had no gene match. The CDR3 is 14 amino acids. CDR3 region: CATRDRALDTEAFF. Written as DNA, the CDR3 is TGTGCCACCCGGGACAGAGCCTTGGACACTGAAGCTTTCTTT.

CDR3 DNA: TGTGCCAGCAGCTTCACAGAGAACACTGAAGCTTTCTTT. Protein product: CASSFTENTEAFF. The chain carries TRBV7-3 and TRBJ1-1; D ambiguous. Deletions cut 3 bases from V and 1 base from J, with 6 bases between. This CDR3 comprises 13 residues. Germline V gene data show CDR1 as SGHTA and CDR2 as FQGTGA.

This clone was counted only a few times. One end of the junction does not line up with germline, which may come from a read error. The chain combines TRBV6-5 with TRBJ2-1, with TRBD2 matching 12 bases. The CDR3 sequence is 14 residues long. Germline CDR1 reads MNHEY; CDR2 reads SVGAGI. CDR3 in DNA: TGTGCCAGCAGCCTGGGACTAGCGGGCCCGCAGATAGTCTTC. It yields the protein CASSLGLAGPQIVF.

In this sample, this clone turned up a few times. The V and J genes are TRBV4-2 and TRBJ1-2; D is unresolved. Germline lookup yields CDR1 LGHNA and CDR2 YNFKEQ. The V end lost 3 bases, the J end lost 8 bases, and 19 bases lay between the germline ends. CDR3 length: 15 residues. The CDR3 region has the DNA TGTGCCAGCAGCCAGGACCTACGGGAGGCTAGGGGCTACACCTTC. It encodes CASSQDLREARGYTF.

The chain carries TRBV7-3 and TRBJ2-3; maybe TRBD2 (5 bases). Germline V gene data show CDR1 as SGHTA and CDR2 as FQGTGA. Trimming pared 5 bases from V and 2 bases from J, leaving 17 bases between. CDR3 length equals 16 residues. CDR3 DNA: TGTGCCAGCAGCCCAGGACTTTTCCCATACACAGATACGCAGTATTTT. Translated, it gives CASSPGLFPYTDTQYF.

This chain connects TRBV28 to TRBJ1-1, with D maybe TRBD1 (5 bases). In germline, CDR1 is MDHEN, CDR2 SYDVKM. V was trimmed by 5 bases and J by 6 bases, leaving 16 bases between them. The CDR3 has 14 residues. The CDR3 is CASSPRGALSEAFF. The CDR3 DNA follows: TGTGCCAGCAGTCCCCGAGGGGCGCTCTCTGAAGCTTTCTTT.

CDR3 protein: CASSLTDVSYEQYF. The CDR3 coding sequence is TGCGCCAGCAGTCTTACGGACGTTTCCTACGAGCAGTACTTC. The chain joins TRBV5-1 to TRBJ2-7; D ambiguous. V lost 5 bases and J 1 base, leaving 13 bases between the germline ends. CDR1 and CDR2 from the germline V gene are SGHRS and YFSETQ. This CDR3 contains 14 residues.

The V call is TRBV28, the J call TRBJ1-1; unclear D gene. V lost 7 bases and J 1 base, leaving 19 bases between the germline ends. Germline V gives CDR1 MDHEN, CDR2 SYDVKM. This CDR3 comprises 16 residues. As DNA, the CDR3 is TGTGCCAGCACCCAGAACCGCGGCCCCGCGAACACTGAAGCTTTCTTT. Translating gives CASTQNRGPANTEAFF.

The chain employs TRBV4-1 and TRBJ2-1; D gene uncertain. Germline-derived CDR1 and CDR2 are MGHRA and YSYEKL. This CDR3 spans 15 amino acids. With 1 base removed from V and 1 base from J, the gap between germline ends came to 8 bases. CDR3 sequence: CASSQGPQSYNEQFF. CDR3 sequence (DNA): TGCGCCAGCAGCCAAGGGCCCCAATCCTACAATGAGCAGTTCTTC.

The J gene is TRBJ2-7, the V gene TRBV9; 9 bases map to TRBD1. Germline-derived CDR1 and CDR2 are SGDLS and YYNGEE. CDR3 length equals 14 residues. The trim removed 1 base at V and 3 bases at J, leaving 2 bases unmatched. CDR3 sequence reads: CASSVQGQGYEQYF. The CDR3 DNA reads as TGTGCCAGCAGCGTACAGGGACAGGGCTACGAGCAGTACTTC. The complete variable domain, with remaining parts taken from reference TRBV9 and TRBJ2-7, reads DSGVTQTPKHLITATGQRVTLRCSPRSGDLSVYWYQQSLDQGLQFLIQYYNGEERAKGNILERFSAQQFPDLHSELNLSSLELGDSALYFCASSVQGQGYEQYFGPGTRLTVT.

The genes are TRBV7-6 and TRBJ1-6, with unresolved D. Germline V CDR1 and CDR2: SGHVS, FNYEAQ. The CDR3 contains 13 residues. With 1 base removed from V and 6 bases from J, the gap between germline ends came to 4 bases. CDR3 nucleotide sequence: TGTGCCAGCAGCTTAGGCGGTAATTCACCCCTCCACTTT. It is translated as CASSLGGNSPLHF.

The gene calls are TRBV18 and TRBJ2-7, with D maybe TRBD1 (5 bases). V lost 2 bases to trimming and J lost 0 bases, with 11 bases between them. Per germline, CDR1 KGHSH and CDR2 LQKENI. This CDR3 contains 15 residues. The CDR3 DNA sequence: TGTGCCAGCTCACCAATGAAGGGGCGCTCCTACGAGCAGTACTTC. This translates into CASSPMKGRSYEQYF.

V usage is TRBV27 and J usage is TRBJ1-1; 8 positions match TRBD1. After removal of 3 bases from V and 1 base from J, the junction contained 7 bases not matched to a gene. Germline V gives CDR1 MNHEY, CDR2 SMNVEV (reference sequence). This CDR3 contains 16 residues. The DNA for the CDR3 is TGTGCCAGCAGTTTTCGGCAGGGGGCCTCGAACACTGAAGCTTTCTTT. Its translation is CASSFRQGASNTEAFF.

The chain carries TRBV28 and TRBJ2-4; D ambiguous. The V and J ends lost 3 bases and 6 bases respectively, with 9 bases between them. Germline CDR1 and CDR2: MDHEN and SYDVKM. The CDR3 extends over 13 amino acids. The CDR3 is CASSFTSLNIQYF. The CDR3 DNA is TGTGCCAGCAGTTTTACCAGCCTAAACATTCAGTACTTC.

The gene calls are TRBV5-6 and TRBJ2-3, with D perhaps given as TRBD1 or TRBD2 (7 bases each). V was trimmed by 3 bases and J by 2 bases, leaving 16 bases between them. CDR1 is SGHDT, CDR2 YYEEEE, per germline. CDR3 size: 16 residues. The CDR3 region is CASSWGGTDSTDTQYF. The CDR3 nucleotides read TGTGCCAGCAGCTGGGGAGGGACAGACTCCACAGATACGCAGTATTTT.

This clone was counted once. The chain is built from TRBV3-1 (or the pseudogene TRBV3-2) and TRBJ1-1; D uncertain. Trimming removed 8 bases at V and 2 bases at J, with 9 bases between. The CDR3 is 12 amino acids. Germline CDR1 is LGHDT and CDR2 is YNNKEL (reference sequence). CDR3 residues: CASSTINTEAFF. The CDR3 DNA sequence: TGTGCCAGCTCGACCATTAACACTGAAGCTTTCTTT.